This T cell receptor beta chain came from a study of blood T cell repertoires in COVID-19. From germline, CDR1 is LNHDA and CDR2 SQIVND (reference sequence). This CDR3 contains 13 residues. Trimming at V came to 4 bases and at J to 3 bases, leaving 2 bases not matched to a gene. Original processing methods: For nucleated cells, counts were estimated from reference gene primer amplification. The repertoire was sequenced with immunoSEQ multiplex PCR; TCRdb's copy has only in-frame clones and lacks some. From that table come the V and J calls and clone size; the DNA was used to work out D and trimming. The sample shows 390,000 or so clones, around nine tenths of them seen only once. All enrollees were roughly 18 to 89 years old and from fewer than 30 US areas. As to this clone: The sample contains more than one DNA sequence encoding this CDR3.

The specimen was PBMCs or T cells enriched from blood (not recorded which). The TCR originated in a woman in her forties or fifties who had recovered from COVID-19. The V call is TRBV19, the J call TRBJ2-7; 8 positions agree with TRBD1. The CDR3 DNA reads as TGTGCCAGTAGTAGGACAGGGAGCTACGAGCAGTACTTC. Amino acids: CASSRTGSYEQYF.